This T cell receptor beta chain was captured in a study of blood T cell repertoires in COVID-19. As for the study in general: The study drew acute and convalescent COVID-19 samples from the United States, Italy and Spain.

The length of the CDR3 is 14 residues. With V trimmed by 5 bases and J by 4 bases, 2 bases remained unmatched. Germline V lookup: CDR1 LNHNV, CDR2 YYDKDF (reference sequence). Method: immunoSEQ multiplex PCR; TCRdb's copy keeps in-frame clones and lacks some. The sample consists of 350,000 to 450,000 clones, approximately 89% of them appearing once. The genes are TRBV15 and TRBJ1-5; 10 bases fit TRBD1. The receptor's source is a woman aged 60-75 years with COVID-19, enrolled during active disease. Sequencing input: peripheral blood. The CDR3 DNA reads TGTGCCACCAGCGGGACAGGGGCGAATCAGCCCCAGCATTTT. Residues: CATSGTGANQPQHF. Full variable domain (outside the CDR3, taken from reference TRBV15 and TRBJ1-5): DAMVIQNPRYQVTQFGKPVTLSCSQTLNHNVMYWYQQKSSQAPKLLFHYYDKDFNNEADTPDNFQSRRPNTSFCFLDIRSPGLGDTAMYLCATSGTGANQPQHFGDGTRLSIL.